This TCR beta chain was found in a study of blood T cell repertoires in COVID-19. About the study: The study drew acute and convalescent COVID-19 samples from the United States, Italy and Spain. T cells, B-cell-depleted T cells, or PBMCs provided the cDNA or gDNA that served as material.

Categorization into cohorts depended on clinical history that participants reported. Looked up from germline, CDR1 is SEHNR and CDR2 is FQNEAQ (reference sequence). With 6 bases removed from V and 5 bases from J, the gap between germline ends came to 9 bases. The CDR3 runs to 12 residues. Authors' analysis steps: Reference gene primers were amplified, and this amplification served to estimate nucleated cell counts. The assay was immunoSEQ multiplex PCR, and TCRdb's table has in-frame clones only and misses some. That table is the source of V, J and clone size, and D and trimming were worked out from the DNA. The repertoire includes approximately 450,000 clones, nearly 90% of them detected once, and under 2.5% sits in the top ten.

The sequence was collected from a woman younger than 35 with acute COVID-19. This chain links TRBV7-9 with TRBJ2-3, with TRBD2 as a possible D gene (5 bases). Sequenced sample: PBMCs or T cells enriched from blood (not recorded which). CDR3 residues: CASRIGEDTQYF. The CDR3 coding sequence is TGTGCCAGCAGAATCGGGGAAGATACGCAGTATTTT.